The clone carrying this TCR beta chain was seen more than once but under ten times. Its specificity is not known. The data were taken from a study of vaccination and CD4 T cells after COVID-19. Unmatched junction bases numbered 5, after V lost 5 bases and J lost 3 bases. The CDR3 sequence is 14 residues long. Germline V gene lookup returns CDR1 MNHNS and CDR2 SASEGT. The treatment here: roughly nine-day PBMC culture with coronavirus spike peptide pools or control peptides (ViraFEST assay). Those CD4+ T cells from the unexposed donor predate the COVID-19 pandemic (2011-2018). The ViraFEST method relied on peptide pools to expand antigen-specific T cells, followed by TCR sequencing. Roughly 2.1 million PBMCs went into each well for culture with 8.5 to 10 IU/ml IL-2 and around 10 ug/ml peptide pools. Cultured CD4+ T cell DNA underwent sequencing with the Oncomine TCR Beta short-read assay. CD4+ T cells were cultured, and genomic DNA was extracted from them. One entry per CDR3 protein, called by TCRdb with MiXCR from the PCR reads. The table lists roughly 9,100 distinct CDR3 sequences, 35% of them singletons.

The source material was CD4+ T cells from blood, cultured in vitro. The chain carries TRBV6-1 and TRBJ2-7; the match to TRBD1 covers 9 bases. The clonotype comes from a human donor in good health. CDR3 in amino acids: CASSTRTGDYEQYF. The DNA for the CDR3 is TGTGCCAGCAGTACCCGGACAGGGGACTACGAGCAGTACTTC.